The 26 T cell receptor beta chains in this list originate from one sample, sequenced in a study of CD8 T cells in Susac syndrome. The authors reverse transcribed roughly 0.5 to 1 ug RNA with random hexamers. TCRdb redid the calling of the immunoSEQ multiplex PCR reads with MiXCR, one entry per CDR3 protein. The table lists approximately 110,000 distinct CDR3 sequences, roughly 95% of them singletons. The sequenced material came from CD4+ T cells from PBMCs. The receptors originated from a human donor in good health.

This sequence joins TRBV20-1 and TRBJ1-1, with a tentative D call TRBD1 (5 bases). Germline CDR1 reads DFQATT; CDR2 reads SNEGSKA (reference sequence). This CDR3 comprises 12 residues. CDR3 region: CRGDRANTEAFF. The CDR3 region has the DNA TGCAGGGGGGATCGGGCCAACACTGAAGCTTTCTTT.

The chain joins TRBV29-1 to TRBJ2-2, with 8 bases lining up with TRBD2. In germline, CDR1 is SQVTM, CDR2 ANQGSEA. The V segment lost 4 bases and the J segment 2 bases; nucleotides outside the gene matches: 3. The CDR3 contains 14 residues. CDR3 amino acids: CSVGAGGNTGELFF. Written as DNA, the CDR3 is TGCAGCGTTGGGGCGGGGGGTAACACCGGGGAGCTGTTTTTT.

This clonotype appeared once. The chain recombines TRBV7-9 with TRBJ2-7, with 8 positions matching TRBD1. The V gene's germline CDR1 is SEHNR and CDR2 FQNEAQ (reference sequence). There are 15 residues in the CDR3. V was pared by 5 bases and J by 5 bases, with 11 bases of the junction left unmatched. CDR3 region: CASSGRRGPKDEQYF. The CDR3 DNA is TGTGCCAGCAGCGGACGCAGGGGGCCTAAGGACGAGCAGTACTTC.

This chain joins TRBV7-2 and TRBJ2-7, with 9 bases lining up with TRBD1. J lost 3 bases, V lost 6 bases, and 6 bases had no gene match. The germline V gene has CDR1 SGHTA and CDR2 FQGNSA. The CDR3 is 14 amino acids. The CDR3 protein is CASSSGTGFYEQYF. The CDR3 region has the DNA TGTGCCAGCAGTTCCGGGACAGGGTTCTACGAGCAGTACTTC.

This chain joins TRBV7-3 and TRBJ2-1; D is perhaps TRBD1 (6 bases). The CDR3 has 14 residues. Germline V CDR1 and CDR2: SGHTA, FQGTGA. Between the trimmed V and J ends, which lost 3 bases and 3 bases, there was a span of 9 bases. The DNA for the CDR3 is TGTGCCAGCAGCTTCGCAGGGGTCTACAATGAGCAGTTCTTC. It is translated as CASSFAGVYNEQFF. The variable domain in full, with the rest retrieved from reference TRBV7-3 and TRBJ2-1, is GAGVSQTPSNKVTEKGKYVELRCDPISGHTALYWYRQSLGQGPEFLIYFQGTGAADDSGLPNDRFFAVRPEGSVSTLKIQRTERGDSAVYLCASSFAGVYNEQFFGPGTRLTVL.

The rearrangement joins TRBV7-2 to TRBJ2-5, with 7 nucleotides matching TRBD1. CDR1 and CDR2 (germline): SGHTA, FQGNSA. This CDR3 has 13 amino acids. The V segment lost 5 bases and the J segment 6 bases; nucleotides outside the gene matches: 6. CDR3 residues: CASSLGGLKTQYF. In DNA, the CDR3 is TGTGCCAGCAGCCTAGGGGGCTTGAAGACCCAGTACTTC.

This clonotype has a single count. The rearrangement links TRBV4-2 to TRBJ1-4, with D possibly being TRBD1 (5 bases). V gave up 4 bases and J gave up 5 bases, with 17 bases separating them. CDR1 is LGHNA, CDR2 YNFKEQ, per germline. The CDR3 length is 16 residues. CDR3 DNA: TGTGCCAGCAGCCGAGAGGTGGGGACGGTAAATGAAAAACTGTTTTTT. As protein: CASSREVGTVNEKLFF.

The rearrangement uses TRBV12-3 or TRBV12-4 and TRBJ2-7; no definite D call. The CDR3 extends over 12 amino acids. V lost 6 bases to trimming and J lost 4 bases, with 10 bases between them. In DNA form, the CDR3 reads TGTGCCAGCAGCGTCACAGCTTACGAGCAGTACTTC. This translates into CASSVTAYEQYF.

The count of this clonotype is one. The rearrangement links TRBV5-1 to TRBJ2-7; weak D call: TRBD2 (6 bases). CDR1 and CDR2 (germline): SGHRS, YFSETQ. This CDR3 region has 16 residues. V lost 4 bases, J lost 3 bases, and 20 bases lay in between. The CDR3 nucleotides read TGCGCCAGCAGCCCAACATGGACTAAGGTGGACTACGAGCAGTACTTC. Translated: CASSPTWTKVDYEQYF.

The V call is TRBV3-1, the J call TRBJ2-1, with a tentative D call TRBD2 (5 bases). Germline V gene sequence: CDR1 LGHDT, CDR2 YNNKEL (reference sequence). With 5 bases removed from V and 0 bases from J, the gap between germline ends came to 14 bases. The CDR3 loop spans 16 amino acids. The CDR3 is CASSTTGLFSYNEQFF. In DNA form, the CDR3 reads TGTGCCAGCAGCACAACCGGACTCTTCTCCTACAATGAGCAGTTCTTC.

The chain employs TRBV6-1 and TRBJ2-7; 8 bases are shared with TRBD2. Germline trimming cut 6 bases from V and 2 bases from J; bases unmatched to any gene: 6. Germline V gene lookup returns CDR1 MNHNS and CDR2 SASEGT. The CDR3 extends over 14 amino acids. CDR3 in amino acids: CASRASGRAYEQYF. For the CDR3, the DNA is TGTGCCAGCAGGGCAAGCGGGAGAGCCTACGAGCAGTACTTC.

The chain joins TRBV27 to TRBJ1-1; D not resolved. The germline CDR1 and CDR2 sequences are MNHEY and SMNVEV (reference sequence). The V end lost 3 bases, the J end lost 3 bases, and 8 bases lay between the germline ends. The CDR3 length is 13 residues. The CDR3 DNA is TGTGCCAGCAGTTTTCGACCGGACACTGAAGCTTTCTTT. Protein product: CASSFRPDTEAFF.

CDR3 DNA: TGCAGTGCTAGAGGTGCCTCCTCTGGGGCCAACGTCCTGACTTTC. Translating gives CSARGASSGANVLTF. The chain couples TRBV20-1 to TRBJ2-6; D unclear. Germline assignment: CDR1 DFQATT and CDR2 SNEGSKA (reference sequence). Trimming cost V 1 base and J 0 bases, with 7 bases left between them. This CDR3 is built from 15 residues.

The rearrangement links TRBV10-3 to TRBJ2-5, with D perhaps matching TRBD1 (6 bases). V lost 6 bases and J 6 bases, leaving 14 bases between the germline ends. Looked up from germline, CDR1 is ENHRY and CDR2 is SYGVKD. The CDR3 is made up of 13 amino acids. The CDR3 DNA is TGTGCCATCAGCCCGGGCAGGGGAAAGACCCAGTACTTC. This sequence encodes CAISPGRGKTQYF.

The chain links TRBV6-1 to TRBJ2-3; 8 bases are a match to TRBD1. The CDR3 spans 16 residues. Germline CDR1 MNHNS, CDR2 SASEGT. V gave up 6 bases and J gave up 1 base; unmatched junction bases: 9. CDR3 protein: CASSGDRGFGTDTQYF. The CDR3 region has the DNA TGTGCCAGCAGCGGAGACAGGGGTTTCGGCACAGATACGCAGTATTTT.

The chain couples TRBV9 to TRBJ1-2; D unresolved. Germline CDR1 and CDR2: SGDLS and YYNGEE. V lost 0 bases and J lost 8, with 8 bases in between. CDR3 length: 12 residues. CDR3 residues: CASSVGEGGYTF. The CDR3 DNA sequence: TGTGCCAGCAGCGTAGGAGAAGGGGGCTACACCTTC.

CDR3 protein: CASSQEASGRAEYF. The CDR3 DNA sequence: TGTGCCAGCAGCCAAGAAGCTAGCGGGAGGGCCGAGTATTTT. The chain is built from TRBV3-1 and TRBJ2-3, with 12 bases aligning to TRBD2. The germline V gene has CDR1 LGHDT and CDR2 YNNKEL (reference sequence). CDR3 length: 14 amino acids. V was pared by 0 bases and J by 13 bases, with 5 bases of the junction left unmatched.

Here the CDR3 DNA reads TGTGCCTCCCGCCCCGGGGGACAGGAGTACAATGAGCAGTTCTTC. It encodes CASRPGGQEYNEQFF. The chain uses TRBV28 and TRBJ2-1, with 8 bases lining up with TRBD1. Germline CDR1 MDHEN, CDR2 SYDVKM. The length of the CDR3 is 15 residues. Trimming cost V 11 bases and J 4 bases; bases outside gene matches: 13.

The gene calls are TRBV2 and TRBJ1-1; D not resolved. The CDR3 length is 14 residues. The V and J ends lost 4 bases and 4 bases respectively, with 13 bases between them. Germline V lookup: CDR1 SNHLY, CDR2 FYNNEI. CDR3 sequence (DNA): TGTGCCAGCAGTGCTGACGGACGTGGCACTGAAGCTTTCTTT. Its protein product is CASSADGRGTEAFF.

This CDR3 is CSAPGTRGRGDTQYF. Here the CDR3 DNA reads TGCAGTGCTCCCGGGACTAGGGGGCGAGGTGATACGCAGTATTTT. The chain recombines TRBV20-1 with TRBJ2-3; perhaps TRBD2 as D (8 bases). Germline CDR1 and CDR2: DFQATT and SNEGSKA (reference sequence). The CDR3 is 15 residues long. Trimming cost V 5 bases and J 6 bases, with 21 bases left between them.

This clonotype was picked up one time. This chain joins TRBV10-3 and TRBJ2-5, with 13 bases aligning to TRBD2. V lost 6 bases to trimming and J lost 7 bases; unmatched junction nucleotides: 11. The CDR3 has 16 residues. Germline lookup yields CDR1 ENHRY and CDR2 SYGVKD. CDR3 sequence: CAISSWTSGSQGTQYF. In DNA, the CDR3 is TGTGCCATCAGCTCCTGGACTAGCGGGAGTCAGGGGACCCAGTACTTC.

The genes are TRBV6-5 and TRBJ2-5, with TRBD2 identical over 8 bases. The V gene end was trimmed by 5 bases and the J gene end by 5 bases; junction bases not matched to a gene: 7. The germline V gene encodes CDR1 MNHEY and CDR2 SVGAGI. The CDR3 totals 14 residues. CDR3 nucleotide sequence: TGTGCCAGCAGTCAACCGGGGGGGTGGGAGACCCAGTACTTC. Residues: CASSQPGGWETQYF.

The chain is built from TRBV5-1 and TRBJ2-5; TRBD2 matches 11 bases. From germline, CDR1 is SGHRS and CDR2 YFSETQ. This CDR3 region has 16 residues. V dropped 4 bases and J dropped 5; count of bases not matched to a gene: 10. The CDR3 coding sequence is TGCGCCAGCAGCCCAAGAACTAGCGGGAGCGGTGAGACCCAGTACTTC. Encoded protein: CASSPRTSGSGETQYF.

The chain couples TRBV7-2 to TRBJ2-2; TRBD1 or TRBD2 may be the D gene (5 bases each). The CDR3 has 15 amino acids. Trimming cost V 7 bases and J 7 bases, with 19 bases left between them. From germline, CDR1 is SGHTA and CDR2 FQGNSA. The CDR3 DNA is TGTGCCAGCACCCCGACCGGGACCCTGGTCGGGGAGCTGTTTTTT. This translates into CASTPTGTLVGELFF.

The chain links TRBV5-1 to TRBJ2-2; 7 bases align to TRBD2. The trim removed 10 bases at V and 6 bases at J, leaving 18 bases unmatched. This CDR3 spans 16 amino acids. CDR1 and CDR2 (germline): SGHRS, YFSETQ. CDR3 DNA: TGCGCCTGTAGACTGCCGGGACTAAAGGCTCCCGGGGAGCTGTTTTTT. Residues: CACRLPGLKAPGELFF.

This clonotype has a single count. The rearrangement joins TRBV11-3 to TRBJ1-1, with TRBD1 matching over 12 bases. Germline V lookup: CDR1 SGHNT, CDR2 YENEEA. Unmatched junction bases numbered 8, after V lost 5 bases and J lost 1 base. The CDR3 is 17 residues long. The CDR3 bases are TGTGCCAGCAGCGAACCGGGACAGGGGGCATCGAACACTGAAGCTTTCTTT. It translates to CASSEPGQGASNTEAFF.